This T cell receptor (beta chain) was recovered during a study of CD8+ T cells in alopecia areata listed by TCRdb under 2018. Study-level background: In both human patients and the C3H/HeJ mouse model, the study applied high-throughput TCRbeta sequencing to look at T cell clonal expansion in alopecia areata. On the human side, TCRbeta sequencing was run on scalp tissue and on sorted CD4+ and CD8+ peripheral blood T cells from healthy controls and from alopecia areata patients with either patchy or totalis/universalis disease. immunoSEQ multiplex PCR using 35 Vbeta forward primers and 13 Jbeta reverse primers was used to amplify TCRbeta CDR3 regions. The RNA source kit depended on sample type: the PAXgene miRNA kit for fixed scalp, the miRNeasy kit for PBMCs, and the RNeasy kit for mouse skin. Clonality in the scalp was compared among normal scalp (n=4), patchy alopecia areata scalp (n=8), and alopecia totalis/universalis scalp (n=8).

Lesional scalp punch biopsies and peripheral blood were obtained from alopecia areata patients. PBMCs were isolated by density centrifugation and stained for CD3, CD4 and CD8, after which CD4+ and CD8+ T cells were sorted on a FACSAria. Alopecia areata patients who were not treated were recruited through a multicenter biomarker study. In several patients from the biomarker study, blood CD8+ T cells were sorted further into NKG2D-low and NKG2D-high fractions. As concerns this clone: Its cognate antigen has yet to be identified. The sample holds no much larger clone one base away, and base qualities are not on file.

The receptor library was made with the immunoSEQ multiplex PCR assay. For TCR sequencing, RNA was extracted from every sample and reverse transcribed into cDNA to serve as template. SuperScript III was used to make first-strand cDNA, primed with a 2:1 mix of oligo-dT and random hexamers. A synthetic immune receptor repertoire was used to gauge amplification bias, and whatever bias remained was removed computationally. The source study handled its data this way. Raw reads were preprocessed to remove errors, and CDR3 was defined according to IMGT conventions as the region from the conserved cysteine to phenylalanine. To get clonality, Shannon entropy was normalized by log2 of the number of productive unique TCRs and the result was subtracted from 1. Whether each scalp clone was CD4 or CD8 was inferred by checking scalp TCRbeta sequences against the CD4 and CD8 repertoires from sorted blood. TCRdb holds this immuneACCESS table with in-frame rearrangements only. Some clones are missing; in checked studies, unresolved V genes explain under half, and the rest has no known cause. D and trimming come from the DNA, and the V and J calls and clone size come from that table. For this sample there are 100,000 to 150,000 clones; 47% appear just once. Roughly a tenth of the sample is in the top ten clones.

Overall study results and their limits: Higher clonality and more expanded CD8+ clones were observed in lesional scalp than in normal scalp, particularly in alopecia totalis/universalis, a finding suggestive of antigenic drive. Shared TCR sequences between patients were less evident than in mice, which may be partly attributable to HLA diversity in the patient population. Scalp TCR repertoire analysis is complicated because resident alphabeta T cells in normal human skin are also sequenced, whereas mouse skin is dominated by gammadelta T cells.

Looking up the germline V gene yields CDR1 MGHDK and CDR2 SYGVNS. V is clipped by 1 base and J by 5 bases, and the sequence between their germline boundaries is 14 bases long. The CDR3 runs 15 amino acids, cysteine and phenylalanine included. Only the CDR3 portion is preserved as DNA: 45 bases, with reading frame beginning at the first base. Sequenced: NKG2D-low CD8+ T cells sorted from blood. The sample's cell subset or site, from its label and the paper: sorted CD8+ NKG2D-low blood T cells. Recombination linked TRBV25-1 to TRBJ2-5, with the D gene too uncertain to name. The TCR was taken from a human donor with alopecia areata. This receptor carries the CDR3 CASSEFDGITETQYF. Here is the DNA: TGTGCCAGCAGTGAATTCGATGGAATTACGGAGACCCAGTACTTC.